This T cell receptor (beta chain) was sequenced for a study of PD-1 blockade in classical Hodgkin lymphoma. Overall study: Treatment was intravenous nivolumab, 3 mg/kg every 2 weeks, until progression.

This CDR3 has 12 residues. Germline V gives CDR1 SSHAT, CDR2 FNYEAQ (reference sequence). Relapse after autologous stem cell transplantation occurred in every patient, and brentuximab vedotin exposure varied. Turning to this clone: Its target is unknown. At one end the junction does not follow the germline gene, possibly because of a read error.

Study-wide points: At baseline, newly diagnosed patients reportedly showed less TCR diversity than healthy donors. Significantly greater TCR diversity emerged by C4D1 in CD4+ cells but not CD8+ cells.

Data came from immunoSEQ multiplex PCR; TCRdb stores just in-frame clones and leaves some out. The table shows about 45,000 clones, with 65% to 85% occurring only once. Sequenced here: peripheral blood mononuclear cells (PBMCs), sampled before the second cycle of nivolumab. The chain carries TRBV7-7 and TRBJ2-2; TRBD1 might be the D (5 bases). This clonotype was obtained from a human donor with classical Hodgkin lymphoma. CDR3 sequence (DNA): TGTGCTAGCACGCAGGGATCCGGGGAGCTGTTTTTT. Protein sequence: CASTQGSGELFF.